What follows is one TCR beta chain and its context. Its target antigen remains unknown. No base quality information exists; no much larger clone differs at one position. The record originates from a study of PD-1 blockade in classical Hodgkin lymphoma (TCRdb year 2020). About the full investigation: Nivolumab dosing was 3 mg/kg intravenously every 2 weeks, continuing until either disease progression or unacceptable toxicity. The study used CyTOF and TCR beta sequencing to define a peripheral blood immune signature of response to PD-1 blockade in classical Hodgkin lymphoma. Study-wide findings and limitations: The study covered only a single clinical trial cohort, and the causes of the repertoire differences, possibly disease activity or prior therapy, were still not defined. Trial patients achieving complete response had baseline diversity similar to newly diagnosed patients, whereas partial responders and progressors had significantly lower diversity. Patients starting nivolumab less than 1 year after ASCT had lower diversity and were excluded from later analyses to avoid confounding by immune reconstitution. CD4+ but not CD8+ TCR diversity rose significantly by C4D1 (p=0.0027 vs p=0.16), most apparent in complete responders (p=0.02). Baseline TCR diversity was reported to be lower in newly diagnosed patients than in healthy donors and to be lower still in relapsed/refractory patients.

The CDR3 sequence holds 12 residues, the cysteine and phenylalanine included. Just CDR3 DNA is preserved here, 36 bases in frame from base 1. V loses 5 bases, J loses 0 bases, and the germline ends lie 5 bases apart. Taken from the germline V gene, the CDR1 and CDR2 loops are SGHAT and FQNNGV. The Qiagen DNeasy kit was used to extract genomic DNA from unsorted PBMCs and from the negatively selected CD4+ and CD8+ fractions. Using primers that anneal to V and J segments, immunoSEQ multiplex PCR amplified the TCR beta CDR3 regions. A synthetic immune receptor repertoire was used to minimize amplification bias, and any remaining bias was removed computationally after sequencing. The authors' analysis ran thus. Repertoire diversity was quantified as the Shannon entropy index using custom Python scripts. Unsorted, CD4+ and CD8+ repertoires were examined separately, except in combined analyses, for which CD4+ and CD8+ sequences were merged in silico. Clonal expansion was defined as a frequency increase of at least 2-fold after treatment compared with C1D1, and clones undetected at baseline were assigned a pseudocount of 0.5. Singleton clones were defined as clones with 0 or 1 copy at C1D1, and non-singleton clones were defined as clones with 2 or more copies. Clones expanded in unsorted samples were assigned a CD4+, CD8+ or unknown annotation through matching of protein sequences in sorted samples from the same patient. Wilcoxon tests on paired samples were used to test changes in diversity from C1D1 to C4D1. As stored in TCRdb, this immuneACCESS dataset retains in-frame rearrangements with V and J assigned. A fraction of the clones does not appear; measured against another copy, unresolved V genes explain less than half of the discrepancy, and the remainder lacks a known reason. V and J calls and clone size are those listed in that table; D and trimming were worked out from the DNA. This sample gives around 50,000 clones in total; around 74% of them show up just once. More than 10% of the sample lies in the top ten.

The time point label for this specimen denotes: cycle 4 day 1 (C4D1), after six to seven weeks of nivolumab. Every trial patient had relapsed after autologous stem cell transplantation, and cohorts A, B and C differed in prior brentuximab vedotin exposure. The trial cohort included fewer than 65 patients with relapsed/refractory classical Hodgkin lymphoma, and each patient had a best overall response of complete response, partial response or progressive disease. In the multi-cohort phase II CheckMate 205 trial, trial patients received single-agent nivolumab. An independent review committee assessed best overall response using the 2007 International Working Group response criteria. Trial PBMCs were obtained immediately prior to nivolumab initiation (C1D1) and on therapy at cycle 2 day 1 and cycle 4 day 1. After peripheral blood was drawn into 8 mL Vacutainer Cell Preparation Tubes, PBMCs were isolated by centrifugation and then cryopreserved.

The origin of this receptor is a human donor with classical Hodgkin lymphoma. Sequencing used peripheral blood mononuclear cells (PBMCs), obtained before the fourth cycle of nivolumab. Recombination connected TRBV11-2 to TRBJ2-7; no D gene is confidently identified. In nucleotides, the sequence is TGTGCCAGCAGCCGAGACTCCTACGAGCAGTACTTC. This is translated as CASSRDSYEQYF. The variable domain in full, with residues beyond the CDR3 obtained from the reference TRBV11-2 and TRBJ2-7 genes, is EAGVAQSPRYKIIEKRQSVAFWCNPISGHATLYWYQQILGQGPKLLIQFQNNGVVDDSQLPKDRFSAERLKGVDSTLKIQPAKLEDSAVYLCASSRDSYEQYFGPGTRLTVT.